This T cell receptor beta chain came from a study of cytomegalovirus exposure and HLA in healthy donors. Germline CDR1 reads MNHEY; CDR2 reads SMNVEV (reference sequence). The CDR3 sequence is 16 residues long. V was clipped by 1 base and J by 2 bases, with 15 bases between them. The PCR used 60 Vbeta and 13 Jbeta primers. Using immunoSEQ multiplex PCR, the repertoire was profiled, and TCRdb retains in-frame clones only, with some absent. The sample records about 120,000 clones, about 81% being singletons. The material sequenced was PBMCs. This clonotype originated in a middle-aged man in good health and CMV-seronegative. The chain is built from TRBV27 and TRBJ2-7, with D possibly matching TRBD1 (5 bases). CDR3 nucleotide sequence: TGTGCCAGCAGTTTATTTCCCCCAGGGTCCCCCTACGAGCAGTACTTC. Protein: CASSLFPPGSPYEQYF.